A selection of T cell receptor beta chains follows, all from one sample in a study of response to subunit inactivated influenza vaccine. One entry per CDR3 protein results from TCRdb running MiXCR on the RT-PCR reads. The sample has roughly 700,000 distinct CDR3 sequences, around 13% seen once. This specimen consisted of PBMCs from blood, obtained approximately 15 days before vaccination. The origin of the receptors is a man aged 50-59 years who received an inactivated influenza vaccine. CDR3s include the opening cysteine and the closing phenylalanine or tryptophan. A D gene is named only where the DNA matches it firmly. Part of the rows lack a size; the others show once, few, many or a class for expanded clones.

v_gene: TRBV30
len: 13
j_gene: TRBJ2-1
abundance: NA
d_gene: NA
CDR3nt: TGTGCCTGGCAGGGGAGAGCGGACAATGAGCAGTTCTTC
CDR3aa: CAWQGRADNEQFF

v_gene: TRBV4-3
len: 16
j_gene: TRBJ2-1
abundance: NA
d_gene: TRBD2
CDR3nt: TGCGCCAGCAGCCAAGATCGCAGCGGGGGGTGGAATGAGCAGTTCTTC
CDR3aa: CASSQDRSGGWNEQFF

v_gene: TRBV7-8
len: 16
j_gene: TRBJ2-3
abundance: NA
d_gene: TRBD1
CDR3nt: TGTGCCAGCAGATTCACCGGGACAGGGTACACAGATACGCAGTATTTT
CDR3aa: CASRFTGTGYTDTQYF

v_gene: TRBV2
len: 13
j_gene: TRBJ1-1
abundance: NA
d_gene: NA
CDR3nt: TGTGCCAGCAGTCGACAAGGGACGGCTGAAGCTTTCTTT
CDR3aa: CASSRQGTAEAFF

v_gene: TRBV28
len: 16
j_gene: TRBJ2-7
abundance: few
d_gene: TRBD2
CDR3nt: TGTGCCAGCAGTTCCGCTTTAGGGCGGGGGGTGTACGAGCAGTACTTC
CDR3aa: CASSSALGRGVYEQYF

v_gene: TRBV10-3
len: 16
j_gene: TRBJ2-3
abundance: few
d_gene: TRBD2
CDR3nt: TGTGCCATCAGTGAGTCGTGGGGCGGGAGTGCAGATACGCAGTATTTT
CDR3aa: CAISESWGGSADTQYF

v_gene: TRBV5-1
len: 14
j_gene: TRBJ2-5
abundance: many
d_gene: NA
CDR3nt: TGCGCCAGCAGCTTGGGGGGGGACGCGGAGACCCAGTACTTC
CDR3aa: CASSLGGDAETQYF

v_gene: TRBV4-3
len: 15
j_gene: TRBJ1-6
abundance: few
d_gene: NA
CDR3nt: TGCGCCAGCAGCCAAGATAGGGTGTTGTATTCACCCCTCCACTTT
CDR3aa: CASSQDRVLYSPLHF

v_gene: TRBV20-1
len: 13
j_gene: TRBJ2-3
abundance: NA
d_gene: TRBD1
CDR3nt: TGCAGTGCGTCGGGACAGGGGGCGGATACGCAGTATTTT
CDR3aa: CSASGQGADTQYF

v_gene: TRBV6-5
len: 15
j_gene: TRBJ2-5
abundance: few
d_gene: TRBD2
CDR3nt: TGTGCCAGCAGTTGGGGAGCGGGAGATTCAGAGACCCAGTACTTC
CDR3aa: CASSWGAGDSETQYF

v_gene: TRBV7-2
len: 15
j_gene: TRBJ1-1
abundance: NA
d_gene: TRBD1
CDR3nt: TGTGCCATTCGTAGCAGGGGGACAGCTAACACTGAAGCTTTCTTT
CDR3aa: CAIRSRGTANTEAFF

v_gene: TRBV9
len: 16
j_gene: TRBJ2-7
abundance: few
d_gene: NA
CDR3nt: TGTGCCAGCAGCGTAGGAGGGGGGGGCGCTTCCTACGAGCAGTACTTC
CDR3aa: CASSVGGGGASYEQYF

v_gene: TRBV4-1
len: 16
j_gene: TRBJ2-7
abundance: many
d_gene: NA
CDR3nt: TGCGCCAGCAGCCAAGAGAGTTTCCCGAGTTTGGATGAGCAGTACTTC
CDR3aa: CASSQESFPSLDEQYF

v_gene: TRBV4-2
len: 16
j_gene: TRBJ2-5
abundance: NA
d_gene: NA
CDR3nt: TGTGCCAGCAGCCAAGAGGCGACGGGAGTACGAGAGACCCAGTACTTC
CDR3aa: CASSQEATGVRETQYF